This note documents a single T cell receptor (beta chain) sequence. This entry comes from a study of blood T cell repertoires in COVID-19. Study-wide background: Spain, Italy and the United States supplied samples that represented acute and convalescent COVID-19.

Original processing notes: Estimation of nucleated cell counts was performed using reference gene primer amplification. The data were produced by immunoSEQ multiplex PCR, yet TCRdb's version contains in-frame clones alone and is incomplete. V, J and clone size were drawn from that table, and D and trimming were deduced from the DNA. The sample consists of about 270,000 clones, approximately 87% of them appearing once. The specimen was peripheral blood. This clonotype was obtained from a woman aged 25 to 39 with COVID-19, enrolled during active disease.

The DNA for the CDR3 is TGTGCCAGCAATAGGAAGTCCGGGAACTACGAGCAGTACTTC. This sequence encodes CASNRKSGNYEQYF. The rearrangement links TRBV6-5 to TRBJ2-7; weak D call: TRBD2 (5 bases). Germline loops: CDR1 MNHEY, CDR2 SVGAGI. With 7 bases removed from V and 3 bases from J, the gap between germline ends came to 16 bases. The CDR3 has 14 residues.